One sample yielded the 18 T cell receptor beta chains listed below, sequenced in a study of cytomegalovirus exposure and HLA in healthy donors (dated by TCRdb to the late 2010s). The library was obtained by the immunoSEQ multiplex PCR assay. In its TCRdb copy, this immuneACCESS table keeps in-frame sequences only and misses some clones. Where compared with another copy, unresolved V genes explain less than half of these, and the others have no known cause. Recorded for this sample are more than 200,000 clones; about 90% of them occurred a single time. Approximately 12% of the sample comes from the top ten. The source material was PBMCs. The receptors stem from a man between 18 and 35 years old in good health and CMV-seropositive.

The chain couples TRBV19 to TRBJ1-1; 7 bases agree with TRBD1. Germline lookup yields CDR1 LNHDA and CDR2 SQIVND (reference sequence). CDR3 size: 15 residues. J gave up 1 base and V 6 bases, and 8 bases lay outside the gene matches. For the CDR3, the DNA is TGTGCCAGTAGACTGTGGGACAGCGGGAACACTGAAGCTTTCTTT. This codes for CASRLWDSGNTEAFF.

The chain is built from TRBV4-1 and TRBJ1-3; TRBD1 might be the D (5 bases). The V and J ends lost 4 bases and 0 bases respectively, with 19 bases between them. From germline, CDR1 is MGHRA and CDR2 YSYEKL. The CDR3 runs 18 residues. CDR3 in DNA: TGCGCCAGCAGCCTAACAGGAGACCCTTCTTTCTCTGGAAACACCATATATTTT. Protein sequence: CASSLTGDPSFSGNTIYF.

The chain joins TRBV2 to TRBJ1-1; no clear D. Germline CDR1 reads SNHLY; CDR2 reads FYNNEI. V lost 7 bases and J 4 bases, leaving 16 bases between the germline ends. The CDR3 sequence is 14 residues long. The CDR3, as DNA: TGTGCCAGCACCCGGGAGGTGGGGAGCACTGAAGCTTTCTTT. Encoded protein: CASTREVGSTEAFF.

This clone was picked up one time. The chain employs TRBV6-1 and TRBJ1-4, with unresolved D. This CDR3 has 13 residues. From germline, CDR1 is MNHNS and CDR2 SASEGT. V was pared by 7 bases and J by 4 bases, with 10 bases between. The CDR3 spells CASNLESNEKLFF. The CDR3 nucleotides are TGTGCCAGCAATTTAGAGAGTAATGAAAAACTGTTTTTT.

The chain couples TRBV15 to TRBJ2-5; D gene unclear. This CDR3 is 12 amino acids long. The germline CDR1 and CDR2 sequences are LNHNV and YYDKDF (reference sequence). V shed 1 base and J shed 9 bases, with 9 bases lying between them. The CDR3 DNA reads TGTGCCACCAGCAGAGTTAAAAGGGCCCAGTACTTC. Its protein product is CATSRVKRAQYF.

The rearrangement joins TRBV5-1 to TRBJ2-1; 7 positions match TRBD2. The germline V gene has CDR1 SGHRS and CDR2 YFSETQ. The CDR3 has 15 residues. Trimming removed 4 bases from V and 2 bases from J; junction bases left unmatched: 6. CDR3 sequence reads: CASSATSPAYNEQFF. As DNA, the CDR3 is TGCGCCAGCAGCGCGACTAGCCCAGCCTACAATGAGCAGTTCTTC.

The CDR3 DNA is TGTGCCAGCGAGCAACAGGCGAACACTGAAGCTTTCTTT. Its protein product is CASEQQANTEAFF. The chain couples TRBV4-2 to TRBJ1-1; perhaps TRBD1 as D (5 bases). Germline lookup yields CDR1 LGHNA and CDR2 YNFKEQ. The length of the CDR3 is 13 residues. The ends were cut back, 8 bases at V and 1 base at J, with 11 bases in the middle.

The J gene is TRBJ2-4, the V gene TRBV5-4; 12 positions match TRBD2. The trim removed 2 bases at V and 7 bases at J, leaving 10 bases unmatched. CDR3 size: 17 residues. Per the germline V gene, CDR1 is SGHNT and CDR2 is YYREEE (reference sequence). The CDR3 DNA reads as TGTGCCAGCAGCTTACGTCTAGCGGGGGGGAGTGGGAACATTCAGTACTTC. Translated: CASSLRLAGGSGNIQYF.

This rearrangement joins TRBV29-1 to TRBJ1-1; 8 bases are shared with TRBD1. This CDR3 contains 13 residues. Germline V gives CDR1 SQVTM, CDR2 ANQGSEA. Unmatched junction bases numbered 6, after V lost 6 bases and J lost 3 bases. The CDR3 spells CSVLTGGYTEAFF. The CDR3 DNA reads TGCAGCGTATTAACAGGGGGTTACACTGAAGCTTTCTTT.

V is TRBV20-1 and J is TRBJ2-5; no definite D call. Trimming pared 3 bases from V and 2 bases from J, leaving 4 bases between. The CDR3 is 11 amino acids. Germline assignment: CDR1 DFQATT and CDR2 SNEGSKA (reference sequence). Here the CDR3 reads CSASQQETQYF. The DNA of the CDR3 is TGCAGTGCTAGTCAGCAAGAGACCCAGTACTTC.

The V gene is TRBV6-1, the J gene TRBJ2-3; D possibly matches TRBD1 or TRBD2 (5 bases each). Germline CDR1 and CDR2: MNHNS and SASEGT. This CDR3 spans 15 amino acids. The germline V and J ends were trimmed by 2 bases and 2 bases, with 11 bases remaining between them. CDR3 sequence reads: CASSERRGATDTQYF. The CDR3, as DNA: TGTGCCAGCAGTGAACGGAGAGGGGCCACAGATACGCAGTATTTT.

The V gene is TRBV5-1, the J gene TRBJ2-2, with TRBD1 matching over 8 bases. Per germline, CDR1 SGHRS and CDR2 YFSETQ. The CDR3 spans 15 residues. V lost 0 bases, J lost 4 bases, and 2 bases stayed unmatched. DNA for the CDR3: TGCGCCAGCAGCTTGGCAGGGGGCGGCACCGGGGAGCTGTTTTTT. This sequence encodes CASSLAGGGTGELFF.

V usage is TRBV6-6 and J usage is TRBJ2-3; D is unclear. The CDR3 loop spans 12 amino acids. The germline V gene has CDR1 MNHNY and CDR2 SVGAGI (reference sequence). The V and J ends lost 7 bases and 6 bases respectively, with 11 bases between them. CDR3 DNA: TGTGCCAGCACTCCGACCCGGGATACGCAGTATTTT. It yields the protein CASTPTRDTQYF.

CDR3 nucleotides: TGTGCCAGCGCGGATCGGGGGGGCAACACTGAAGCTTTCTTT. As protein: CASADRGGNTEAFF. This chain links TRBV11-1 with TRBJ1-1; possibly TRBD1 for D (6 bases). This CDR3 comprises 14 residues. Trimming stripped 8 bases from V and 2 bases from J, with 15 bases between. CDR1 is SGHAT, CDR2 FQDESV, per germline (reference sequence).

A few counts support this clone. The rearrangement joins TRBV28 to TRBJ1-1; D uncertain. Germline-derived CDR1 and CDR2 are MDHEN and SYDVKM. V was shortened by 5 bases and J by 8 bases, with 9 bases between the two germline ends. CDR3 length: 11 residues. The CDR3 protein is CASSRDREAFF. The CDR3 coding sequence is TGTGCCAGCAGTCGCGACCGCGAAGCTTTCTTT.

The rearrangement uses TRBV9 and TRBJ2-1; D may be TRBD1 (5 bases). The ends were cut back, 0 bases at V and 5 bases at J, with 9 bases in the middle. The CDR3 spans 14 residues. Germline V gene lookup returns CDR1 SGDLS and CDR2 YYNGEE. Here the CDR3 reads CASSVGGGNNEQFF. The CDR3 DNA is TGTGCCAGCAGCGTAGGGGGCGGAAACAATGAGCAGTTCTTC.

The chain has TRBV4-3 and TRBJ2-7; perhaps TRBD2 as D (5 bases). This CDR3 region has 15 residues. Germline CDR1 and CDR2: LGHNA and YSLEER. V shed 2 bases and J shed 2 bases, with 13 bases lying between them. The CDR3 here is CASSQYGNPPYEQYF. Here the CDR3 DNA reads TGCGCCAGCAGCCAATACGGGAATCCTCCCTACGAGCAGTACTTC.

In DNA, the CDR3 is TGTGCCAGCACCGGGAGGGCCATCAATGAGCAGTTCTTC. Its translation: CASTGRAINEQFF. This rearrangement joins TRBV9 to TRBJ2-1; 8 bases fit TRBD2. The CDR3 totals 13 residues. In germline, CDR1 is SGDLS, CDR2 YYNGEE. Trimming took 6 bases from V and 6 from J; bases not matched to a gene: 5.